This TCR beta chain stems from a study of T cell responses to AZD1222 COVID-19 vaccine. Per the germline V gene, CDR1 is WSHSY and CDR2 is SAAADI. The CDR3 runs to 12 residues. The germline V and J ends were trimmed by 6 bases and 2 bases, with 8 bases remaining between them. The method was immunoSEQ multiplex PCR; TCRdb's version includes in-frame clones alone and lacks a portion of them. The table shows under 200,000 clones, with about 91% occurring only once. The receptor was derived from an adult in good health. The chain links TRBV10-2 to TRBJ2-7; D may be TRBD1 (6 bases). This material consisted of peripheral blood, taken on day 0 of MenACWY control vaccination. This CDR3 reads CASSDRTYEQYF. DNA for the CDR3: TGCGCCAGCAGCGACAGGACCTACGAGCAGTACTTC.